This TCR beta chain comes out of a study of radiotherapy plus CTLA-4 blockade in lung cancer. Study information: Of all patients, approximately 19% responded objectively and around 31% showed disease control. Study-level points and caveats: Early blood T cell clone dynamics reportedly forecast response best, with interferon-beta. Subsequent to radiotherapy plus ipilimumab, tumor-derived TCR clones underwent expansion in blood.

The CDR3 totals 16 residues. V lost 3 bases and J lost 6; bases outside the gene matches: 9. CDR1 and CDR2 (germline): LNHNV, YYDKDF (reference sequence). Sequencing was performed with immunoSEQ multiplex PCR; in TCRdb, only in-frame clones are kept and a portion is missing. The table lists about 90,000 clones, under 85% of them singletons. Focal radiation plus CTLA-4 blockade with ipilimumab was given to patients with chemo-refractory metastatic non-small-cell lung cancer. This clone was found a few times. Its cognate antigen is unknown. The material was peripheral blood, obtained from a patient treated with radiotherapy plus ipilimumab. The TCR originated in a human donor with non-small cell lung cancer that progressed on radiotherapy plus ipilimumab. The rearrangement uses TRBV15 and TRBJ1-4, with 8 bases fitting TRBD1. The CDR3 is CATSSDAGGVDEKLFF. In DNA form, the CDR3 reads TGTGCCACCAGCAGTGACGCAGGGGGCGTCGATGAAAAACTGTTTTTT.